The 8 T cell receptor beta chains in this list originate from one sample, sequenced in a study of blood T cell repertoires in COVID-19. TCRdb's table, derived via immunoSEQ multiplex PCR, lists solely in-frame clones and lacks some. The sample has about 300,000 clones, around 90% seen once. The source material was peripheral blood. These receptors all stem from a man in his 70s with acute or convalescent COVID-19.

This clone was observed a few times. This chain links TRBV9 with TRBJ2-7; 9 bases agree with TRBD1. Per germline, CDR1 SGDLS and CDR2 YYNGEE. Trimming at V came to 4 bases and at J to 4 bases, leaving 3 bases not matched to a gene. This CDR3 is built from 13 residues. The CDR3 spells CASSRDRAYEQYF. CDR3 DNA: TGTGCCAGCAGCCGGGACAGGGCGTACGAGCAGTACTTC. Drawing the rest from reference TRBV9 and TRBJ2-7, the complete variable domain is DSGVTQTPKHLITATGQRVTLRCSPRSGDLSVYWYQQSLDQGLQFLIQYYNGEERAKGNILERFSAQQFPDLHSELNLSSLELGDSALYFCASSRDRAYEQYFGPGTRLTVT.

The V call is TRBV19, the J call TRBJ2-1; TRBD2 is a possible D gene (5 bases). The CDR3 runs to 14 residues. Germline-derived CDR1 and CDR2 are LNHDA and SQIVND (reference sequence). The germline V and J ends were trimmed by 4 bases and 1 base, with 8 bases remaining between them. The CDR3 here is CASSSRTSYNEQFF. DNA of the CDR3: TGTGCCAGTAGTAGTAGGACTTCCTACAATGAGCAGTTCTTC.

The rearrangement uses TRBV6-2 or TRBV6-3 and TRBJ1-1; D call uncertain. Germline V gene lookup returns CDR1 MNHEY and CDR2 SVGEGT. Trimming took off 4 bases at V and 6 bases at J, with 9 bases between the two ends. The CDR3 loop spans 12 amino acids. The CDR3 DNA follows: TGTGCCAGCAGTTTATTTTCCGCTGAAGCTTTCTTT. Amino acids: CASSLFSAEAFF.

The CDR3 DNA sequence: TGTGCCAGCGGGACTAGCGGGGGGAGGGAGACCCAGTACTTC. Amino acids: CASGTSGGRETQYF. This chain joins TRBV25-1 and TRBJ2-5; 15 bases agree with TRBD2. The CDR3 has 14 residues. V lost 8 bases, J lost 5 bases, and 3 bases stayed unmatched. From germline, CDR1 is MGHDK and CDR2 SYGVNS.

The genes are TRBV9 and TRBJ1-3; tentative D call: TRBD1 (6 bases). From germline, CDR1 is SGDLS and CDR2 YYNGEE. The V end lost 0 bases, the J end lost 0 bases, and 13 bases lay between the germline ends. The CDR3 extends over 17 amino acids. For the CDR3, the DNA is TGTGCCAGCAGCGTAGCTCAGGGGATCAGCTCTGGAAACACCATATATTTT. This encodes CASSVAQGISSGNTIYF.

The chain combines TRBV18 with TRBJ2-5, with unresolved D. Trimming pared 4 bases from V and 7 bases from J, leaving 13 bases between. Germline V CDR1 and CDR2: KGHSH, LQKENI. There are 13 residues in the CDR3. CDR3 sequence reads: CASSRNGGVTQYF. In DNA, the CDR3 is TGTGCCAGCTCACGGAACGGTGGAGTGACCCAGTACTTC.

This clone was detected a few times. The chain links TRBV19 to TRBJ1-5; D possibly corresponds to TRBD1 (6 bases). V was cut by 9 bases and J by 3 bases, with 9 bases left in between. This CDR3 is built from 12 residues. CDR1 is LNHDA and CDR2 is SQIVND in the germline V gene (reference sequence). The CDR3 is CASGDINQPQHF. DNA for the CDR3: TGTGCCAGCGGGGACATCAATCAGCCCCAGCATTTT.

V and J are TRBV6-1 and TRBJ2-7; D unclear. Germline V gives CDR1 MNHNS, CDR2 SASEGT. V was clipped by 4 bases and J by 2 bases, with 18 bases between them. The CDR3 length is 16 residues. This chain's CDR3 is CASSGANPGKTYEQYF. The CDR3 nucleotides are TGTGCCAGCAGTGGAGCTAACCCAGGAAAAACCTACGAGCAGTACTTC.